The 2 T cell receptor beta chains reported below all come from one sample, sequenced in a study of T cell repertoires in cytomegalovirus infection. TCRdb re-called the reads through MiXCR, storing one row per CDR3 protein. This table has 550,000 to 850,000 distinct CDR3 sequences, roughly 36% appearing once. For these receptors, no antigen is known. The sequencing used cultured PBMCs, collected from culture after CMV antigen stimulation. All receptors come from a human donor in good health (CMV status not recorded). Some clones in this sample may be carry-over from other donors' samples.

The chain has TRBV5-4 and TRBJ2-7, with TRBD2 identical over 7 bases. This CDR3 is built from 16 residues. CDR1 SGHNT and CDR2 YYREEE come from the germline V gene (reference sequence). V lost 1 base, J lost 3 bases, and 10 bases stayed unmatched. In DNA form, the CDR3 reads TGTGCCAGCAGCTTGCCGATCCAAGCGGGAAGCTACGAGCAGTACTTC. This gives the protein CASSLPIQAGSYEQYF.

J is TRBJ1-5 and V is TRBV11-2; a possible D gene is TRBD1 (5 bases). CDR3 length: 18 amino acids. The germline gives CDR1 SGHAT, CDR2 FQNNGV. Trimming removed 4 bases from V and 0 bases from J, with 19 bases in between. The CDR3 region is CASSCPGGARNSNQPQHF. CDR3 coding DNA: TGTGCCAGCAGCTGCCCCGGGGGTGCCAGAAATAGCAATCAGCCCCAGCATTTT.